This T cell receptor (beta chain) was captured in a study of blood T cells in healthy people across ages (dated by TCRdb to the mid-2010s). Describing the broader study: Template switching captured roughly one uniquely barcoded TCR beta cDNA molecule per two T cells in model experiments. Using deep sequencing normalized with unique cDNA molecular identifiers, the study measured how TCR beta repertoire diversity changes with age. The donors were split into four age groups: young (average about 15 years), middle-aged (39), aged (about 62) and long-lived (82). To avoid experimental bias, donors of different ages were randomly spread across the sequencing lanes. The study analyzed two additional independent replicas of 1 million unique cDNA reads from the same blood draw for two donors, one aged 18 to 30 and one aged 80 or older. Summary of the overall study and its limitations: Conclusive comparison of naive and antigen-experienced compartments was prevented by the profiling of bulk unsorted PBMCs. Compared with the aged group, the long-lived group had more naive CD4+ T cells, fewer expanded clones and increased TCR diversity, a pattern suggesting age selection. A strong correlation was found between observed TCR beta diversity and the percentage of naive T cells measured by flow cytometry. Total diversity estimates from one million sequenced T cells were considered lower bounds and underestimates. Donor CMV infection status was unknown, potentially confounding age-related changes in expanded clonotypes. Observed TCR beta diversity per million T cells fell roughly linearly with age, and a significant reduction was already apparent by age approximately 41.

This clonotype has only a few counts. This receptor's antigen is unknown. Base quality data are lacking; no much larger clone is found one base away. Library construction relied on 5' RACE. A second PCR of roughly 7 to 11 cycles was performed with a sample-barcoded 5' primer and a J-beta primer mix. A template-switch 5' adaptor carrying 12 random nucleotides introduced a unique molecular identifier onto each TCR beta cDNA molecule. Each sample yielded at least 3 million CDR3-containing paired-end reads. The Mint cDNA synthesis kit, primed by a TRBC-specific oligonucleotide, was used to synthesize first-strand cDNA from all RNA. After uracil-DNA glycosylase treatment, a first 18-cycle PCR used universal primers M1SS and BC2_uni_R on all cDNA. The authors' pipeline ran thus. Normalization of each sample was performed by random selection of 1 million high-quality reads, each carrying a distinct molecular identifier. Instead of being binned into consensus sequences, reads that shared molecular identifiers were thrown out. MiTCR, set to a Q25 quality threshold and the strictest error-elimination algorithm, was used for CDR3 identification, clonotype clustering and error correction. Lower-bound total TCR beta diversity was estimated with a nonparametric unseen species model using Euler transformation. TCRdb reprocessing: public reads trimmed at Q25 with fastp, clones called with MiXCR, in-frame beta chains kept. Every entry covers one CDR3 protein and lists the most common genes and DNA from its rows. TCRdb's processing, not the authors', yielded these V and J calls. The sample profile shows fewer than 2 million distinct CDR3 sequences; 30% to 40% of them were found once. Roughly 24% of the sample rests with the top ten.

Donors were a few dozen systemically healthy Caucasian individuals from Russia aged roughly 6 to 90 years. Roughly 9.5 milliliters of peripheral blood were drawn from each donor into EDTA-treated Vacutainer tubes. PBMCs were isolated by Ficoll-Paque density-gradient centrifugation, with at least 6 million obtained per sample. Total RNA, at least 5 micrograms per sample, was extracted from PBMCs with Trizol reagent. For every donor, an aliquot of PBMCs went through flow cytometry to measure the percentages of naive CD45RAhigh/CD27high T cells. There are 13 amino acids in the CDR3, from cysteine to phenylalanine inclusive. Left in the record is the CDR3 DNA by itself, 39 bases read in frame from the first base. Reading the germline V gene gives CDR1 SGHTA and CDR2 FQGTGA. The germline V end is reduced by 2 bases and the J end by 12 bases; junction bases left unmatched: 6.

The rearranged segments are TRBV7-3 and TRBJ2-3; TRBD1 lines up with 9 middle nucleotides. The sequence was collected from a human donor in good health. Sequenced material: blood. Read as DNA, the sequence is TGTGCCAGCAGCTTATCAGGGACAGGGCATCAGTATTTT. Its translation reads: CASSLSGTGHQYF.